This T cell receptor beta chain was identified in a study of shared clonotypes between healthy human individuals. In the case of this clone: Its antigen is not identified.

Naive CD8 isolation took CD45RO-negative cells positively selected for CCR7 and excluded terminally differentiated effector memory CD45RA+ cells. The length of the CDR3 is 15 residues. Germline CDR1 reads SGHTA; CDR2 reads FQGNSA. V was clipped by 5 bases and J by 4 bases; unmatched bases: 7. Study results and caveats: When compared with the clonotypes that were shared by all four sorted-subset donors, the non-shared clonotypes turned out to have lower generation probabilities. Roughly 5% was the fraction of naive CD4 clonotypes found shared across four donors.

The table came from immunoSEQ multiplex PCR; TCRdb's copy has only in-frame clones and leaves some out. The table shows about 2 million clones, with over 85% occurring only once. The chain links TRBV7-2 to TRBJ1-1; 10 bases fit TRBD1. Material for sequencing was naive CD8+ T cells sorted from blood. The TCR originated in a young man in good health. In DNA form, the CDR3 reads TGTGCCAGCAGCCCTCGACAGGGGGCGAGCACTGAAGCTTTCTTT. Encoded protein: CASSPRQGASTEAFF.